The 2 T cell receptor beta chains below were found in one sample sequenced in a study of T-cell reconstitution after alpha-beta-depleted transplantation in children. Using unique molecular identifiers, the investigators prepared the TCRbeta library. TCRdb passed the PCR reads through MiXCR, listing each CDR3 protein once. The data contain about 420,000 distinct CDR3 sequences, under 20% of them seen just once; the ten biggest clones take up 25% to 35%. Specimen: PBMCs, mostly from graft donor cells, collected 360 days after TCRalphabeta/CD19-depleted stem cell transplant. These receptor sequences come from a boy in the first two years of life who had a stem cell transplant for Wiskott-Aldrich syndrome, so the T cells may come from the graft donor.

In this sample, this clonotype turned up a few times. The chain has TRBV6-2 or TRBV6-3 and TRBJ2-7; the D gene is possibly TRBD2 (5 bases). V was shortened by 6 bases and J by 0 bases, with 15 bases between the two germline ends. Germline V gene lookup returns CDR1 MNHEY and CDR2 SVGEGT. The CDR3 is 15 amino acids. Here the CDR3 reads CASSRLRGASYEQYF. The CDR3 DNA reads TGTGCCAGCAGCCGCCTCCGGGGTGCCTCCTACGAGCAGTACTTC.

The gene calls are TRBV9 and TRBJ2-3; TRBD2 matches 9 bases. The V segment lost 0 bases and the J segment 11 bases; nucleotides outside the gene matches: 10. This CDR3 contains 15 residues. Germline CDR1 is SGDLS and CDR2 is YYNGEE. The CDR3 coding sequence is TGTGCCAGCAGCGTAGAGGGACTAGCCACGTCCCTGCAGTATTTT. It encodes CASSVEGLATSLQYF.